This TCR beta chain appears in the sequencing data of a study of shared T cell receptors in the human thymus. Looked up from germline, CDR1 is LNHDA and CDR2 is SQIVND (reference sequence). J gave up 6 bases and V 9 bases, and 14 bases lay outside the gene matches. This CDR3 region has 14 residues. Using immunoSEQ multiplex PCR, the repertoire was profiled, and TCRdb retains in-frame clones only, with some absent. The sample carries 55,000 to 80,000 clones, roughly 96% recorded once. The TCR comes from a human donor. The V gene is TRBV19, the J gene TRBJ2-7; 7 bases agree with TRBD1. Sequenced sample: thymocytes. The CDR3 loop is CASKTRQGALEQYF. The CDR3 nucleotides read TGTGCCAGCAAAACCCGACAGGGAGCCCTCGAGCAGTACTTC.